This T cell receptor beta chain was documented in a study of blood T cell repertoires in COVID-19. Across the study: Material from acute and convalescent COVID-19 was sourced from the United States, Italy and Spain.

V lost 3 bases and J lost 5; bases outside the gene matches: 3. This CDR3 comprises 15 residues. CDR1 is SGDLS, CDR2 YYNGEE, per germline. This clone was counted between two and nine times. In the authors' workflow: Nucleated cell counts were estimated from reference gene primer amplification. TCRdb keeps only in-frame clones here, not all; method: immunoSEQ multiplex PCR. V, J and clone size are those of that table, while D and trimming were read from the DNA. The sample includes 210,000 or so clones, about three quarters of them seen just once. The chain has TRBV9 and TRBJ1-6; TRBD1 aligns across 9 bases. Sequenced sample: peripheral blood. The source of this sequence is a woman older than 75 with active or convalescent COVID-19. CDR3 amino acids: CASSATGGDNSPLHF. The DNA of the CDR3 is TGTGCCAGCAGCGCCACAGGGGGCGATAATTCACCCCTCCACTTT.